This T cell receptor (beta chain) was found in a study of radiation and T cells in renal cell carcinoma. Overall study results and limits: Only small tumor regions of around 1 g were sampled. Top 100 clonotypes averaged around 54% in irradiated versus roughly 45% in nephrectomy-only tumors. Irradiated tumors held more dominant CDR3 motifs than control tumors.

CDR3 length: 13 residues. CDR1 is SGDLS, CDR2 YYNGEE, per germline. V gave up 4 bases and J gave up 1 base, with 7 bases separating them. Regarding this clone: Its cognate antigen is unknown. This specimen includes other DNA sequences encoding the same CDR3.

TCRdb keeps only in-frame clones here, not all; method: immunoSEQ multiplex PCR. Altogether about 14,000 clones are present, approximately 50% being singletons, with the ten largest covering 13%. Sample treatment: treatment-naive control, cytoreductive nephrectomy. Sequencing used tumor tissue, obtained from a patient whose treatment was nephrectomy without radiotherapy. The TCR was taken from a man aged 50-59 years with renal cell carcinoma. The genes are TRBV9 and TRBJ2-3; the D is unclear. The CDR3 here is CASSLSRTDTQYF. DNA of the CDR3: TGTGCCAGCAGCCTCAGCCGCACAGATACGCAGTATTTT. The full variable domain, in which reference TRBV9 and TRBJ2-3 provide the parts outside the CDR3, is DSGVTQTPKHLITATGQRVTLRCSPRSGDLSVYWYQQSLDQGLQFLIQYYNGEERAKGNILERFSAQQFPDLHSELNLSSLELGDSALYFCASSLSRTDTQYFGPGTRLTVL.